The source of this T cell receptor beta chain is a study of blood T cell repertoires in COVID-19. Produced via immunoSEQ multiplex PCR; TCRdb's table is partial and in-frame only. This sample has roughly 250,000 clones, with around nine tenths found just once. Specimen: peripheral blood. This TCR was sampled from a man aged 25-40 years with COVID-19, enrolled during active disease.

The CDR3 DNA follows: TGTGCCAGCAGCTTCGAGTTTGTTTCACCCCTCCACTTT. Translated, it gives CASSFEFVSPLHF. The genes are TRBV5-5 and TRBJ1-6; D not certain. The CDR3 has 13 amino acids. The V end was cut by 2 bases, the J end by 9 bases, with 9 bases between. The germline V gene encodes CDR1 SGHKS and CDR2 YYEKEE (reference sequence). The entire variable domain, with the rest obtained from reference TRBV5-5 and TRBJ1-6, is as follows: DAGVTQSPTHLIKTRGQQVTLRCSPISGHKSVSWYQQVLGQGPQFIFQYYEKEERGRGNFPDRFSARQFPNYSSELNVNALLLGDSALYLCASSFEFVSPLHFGNGTRLTVT.